Listed below are T cell receptor beta chains from one sample, sequenced in a study of cytomegalovirus exposure and HLA in healthy donors. The protocol was immunoSEQ multiplex PCR, while the TCRdb copy is restricted to in-frame clones and leaves out a portion. The table includes about 140,000 clones, approximately 87% detected once. The sequenced sample was PBMCs. These receptors were taken from a man aged 35 to 55 in good health and CMV-seronegative. Both conserved end residues are part of each CDR3. Each record gives: V gene, clone size, J gene, D gene, CDR3 DNA, CDR3 protein. The D gene is left open where the match is weak. For some rows the clone size is stated as once, few or many, or as a class when expanded; others skip it.

TRBV28	.	TRBJ1-2	.	TGTGCCAGCAGTTTACGTGGGGAGGGCTATGGCTACACCTTC	CASSLRGEGYGYTF
TRBV30	few	TRBJ2-3	TRBD2	TGTGCCTGGAGTGTAATTTTGGGACTAGCCTCAGATACGCAGTATTTT	CAWSVILGLASDTQYF
TRBV7-2	.	TRBJ2-3	TRBD1	TGTGCCAGCAGCGAGCGGACAGGGTCAGATACGCAGTATTTT	CASSERTGSDTQYF
TRBV6-4	.	TRBJ2-1	TRBD2	TGTGCCAGCAGCTTACTAGCGGGAGTCCCCAATGAGCAGTTCTTC	CASSLLAGVPNEQFF
TRBV19	.	TRBJ2-7	.	TGTGCCAGTAGTATAGAGCGGCGGGGCAAGCAGTACTTC	CASSIERRGKQYF
TRBV4-3	.	TRBJ2-7	.	TGCGCCAGCAGCCAAGATATCACTTACGAGCAGTACTTC	CASSQDITYEQYF
TRBV12-1	.	TRBJ1-5	.	TGTGCCAGCGTCCGACAGGGACGAGATCAGCCCCAGCATTTT	CASVRQGRDQPQHF
TRBV6-1	.	TRBJ1-5	.	TGTGCCAGCAGTGAGGCAGGGTACAATCAGCCCCAGCATTTT	CASSEAGYNQPQHF
TRBV30	.	TRBJ1-2	.	TGTGCCTGGTCGAACAGGGATGGCTACACCTTC	CAWSNRDGYTF
TRBV6-1	.	TRBJ2-1	.	TGTGCCAGCAGTGTGTGGCACAATGAGCAGTTCTTC	CASSVWHNEQFF
TRBV5-1	.	TRBJ2-1	TRBD2	TGCGCCAGCCGATGGACTAGCGGGGGGGCCGATGAGCAGTTCTTC	CASRWTSGGADEQFF
TRBV6-4	.	TRBJ2-5	.	TGTGCCAGCAAAGAACAGGGAGTTGGGGAGACCCAGTACTTC	CASKEQGVGETQYF
TRBV18	once	TRBJ2-1	.	TGTGCCAGCTCACCCGAGAGGGAGCCGAACAATGAGCAGTTCTTC	CASSPEREPNNEQFF
TRBV27	once	TRBJ1-5	.	TGTGCCAGCAGTTTACAAGGGACTAATCAGCCCCAGCATTTT	CASSLQGTNQPQHF
TRBV7-9	.	TRBJ2-5	.	TGTGCCAGCAGTTTCGACGGCGGGGAGACCCAGTACTTC	CASSFDGGETQYF
TRBV27	.	TRBJ2-6	TRBD1	TGTGCCAGCAGACAACAGGGGGGAGGTGGGGCCAACGTCCTGACTTTC	CASRQQGGGGANVLTF
TRBV7-8	few	TRBJ2-5	TRBD2	TGTGCCAGCAGCTTATCCCCTAGCGGCCAAGAGACCCAGTACTTC	CASSLSPSGQETQYF
TRBV14	.	TRBJ2-1	TRBD1	TGTGCCAGCAGCCAAGACCGGGACAGGGCCCTCTCCTACAATGAGCAGTTCTTC	CASSQDRDRALSYNEQFF
TRBV18	.	TRBJ2-1	TRBD2	TGTGCCACCCTTCCGGGACTAGGGATAGAGGCTGAGCAGTTCTTC	CATLPGLGIEAEQFF
TRBV15	.	TRBJ2-7	TRBD2	TGTGCCACCAGCAGTGTCGGGGGGGCGTACGAGCAGTACTTC	CATSSVGGAYEQYF
TRBV6-5	.	TRBJ1-2	.	TGTGCCAGCAGTTACTGGGCCCCAGGCAGGAAGAATGGCTACACCTTC	CASSYWAPGRKNGYTF
TRBV30	once	TRBJ2-7	.	TGTGCCTGGAGCGGTAGAGGTTGGGCCTACGAGCAGTACTTC	CAWSGRGWAYEQYF
TRBV4-2	.	TRBJ2-1	TRBD2	TGTGCCAGCAGCCAAGGCCCCCTTACTAGCGGTGATGAGCAGTTCTTC	CASSQGPLTSGDEQFF
TRBV2	.	TRBJ2-3	.	TGTGCCAGCAGGACAGGATACACAGATACGCAGTATTTT	CASRTGYTDTQYF
TRBV5-1	.	TRBJ2-1	.	TGCGCCAGCAGCTTGGAGACAAAGAACAATGAGCAGTTCTTC	CASSLETKNNEQFF
TRBV7-9	.	TRBJ1-5	.	TGTGCCAGCAGCTCGGGGGTTGGAATTAATCAGCCCCAGCATTTT	CASSSGVGINQPQHF
TRBV7-9	.	TRBJ1-6	.	TGTTCCAGCAGCTCGACTCTTGGAGTCAATTCACCCCTCCACTTT	CSSSSTLGVNSPLHF
TRBV5-1	.	TRBJ2-2	TRBD2	TGCGCCAGCAGCTTGGCCCCTAGCGGGAGCTCGGCGAACACCGGGGAGCTGTTTTTT	CASSLAPSGSSANTGELFF
TRBV11-2	.	TRBJ2-3	TRBD2	TGTGCCAGCAGCTTAGATCTTGCGGGAGGGCCTGCAGATACGCAGTATTTT	CASSLDLAGGPADTQYF
TRBV28	.	TRBJ2-7	.	TGTGCCAGCTTGAGGCAGGGGACCTACGAGCAGTACTTC	CASLRQGTYEQYF
TRBV7-2	.	TRBJ2-5	TRBD2	TGTGCCAGCAGCCTTACGACTAGCGGGGTCCAAGAGACCCAGTACTTC	CASSLTTSGVQETQYF
TRBV25-1	.	TRBJ2-7	.	TGTGCCAGCAGTGACCCGGGACTGGGAGTTGGGCAGTACTTC	CASSDPGLGVGQYF
TRBV4-2	.	TRBJ2-1	TRBD2	TGTGCCAGCAGCCACAATCGTAATAGCGGGTCCTCCTACAATGAGCAGTTCTTC	CASSHNRNSGSSYNEQFF
TRBV11-2	.	TRBJ1-5	.	TGTGCCAGCAGCTACGCTAATCTGCCCGATAGCAATCAGCCCCAGCATTTT	CASSYANLPDSNQPQHF
TRBV28	.	TRBJ1-3	.	TGTGCCAGCAGTTTAATATCAGGCTCTGGAAACACCATATATTTT	CASSLISGSGNTIYF
TRBV14	.	TRBJ2-1	.	TGTGCCAGCAGCCCCGATCGGTGGAGGGGATTGTCCAATGAGCAGTTCTTC	CASSPDRWRGLSNEQFF
TRBV19	once	TRBJ2-1	TRBD2	TGTGCCAGTAGTCCCCTGAGACTAGCGGGAGTGGACAATGAGCAGTTCTTC	CASSPLRLAGVDNEQFF
TRBV6-1	.	TRBJ1-1	TRBD1	TGTGCCAGCAGAACAGGGGTGAACACTGAAGCTTTCTTT	CASRTGVNTEAFF
TRBV2	.	TRBJ1-4	.	TGTGCCAGCAGTGAAGGGCGGCGTAATGAAAAACTGTTTTTT	CASSEGRRNEKLFF
TRBV6-6	few	TRBJ1-1	.	TGTGCCAGCAAAAAGGGGTCGAACACTGAAGCTTTCTTT	CASKKGSNTEAFF
TRBV27	.	TRBJ2-7	TRBD1	TGTGCCAGCAGGAGACAGGGGGCTACCTACGAGCAGTACTTC	CASRRQGATYEQYF